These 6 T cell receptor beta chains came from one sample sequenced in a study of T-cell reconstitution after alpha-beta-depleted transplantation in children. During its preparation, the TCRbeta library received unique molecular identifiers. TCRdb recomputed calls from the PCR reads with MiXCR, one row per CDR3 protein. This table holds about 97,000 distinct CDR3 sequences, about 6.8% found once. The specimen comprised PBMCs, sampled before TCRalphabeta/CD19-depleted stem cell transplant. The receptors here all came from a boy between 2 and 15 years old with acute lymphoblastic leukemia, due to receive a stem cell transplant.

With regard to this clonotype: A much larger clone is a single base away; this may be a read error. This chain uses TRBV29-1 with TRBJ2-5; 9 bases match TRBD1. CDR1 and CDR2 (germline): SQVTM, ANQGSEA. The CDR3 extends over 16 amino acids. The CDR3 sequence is CTVERDRARVIETQYF. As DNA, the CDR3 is TGCACCGTTGAAAGGGACAGGGCGAGGGTGATAGAGACCCAGTACTTC.

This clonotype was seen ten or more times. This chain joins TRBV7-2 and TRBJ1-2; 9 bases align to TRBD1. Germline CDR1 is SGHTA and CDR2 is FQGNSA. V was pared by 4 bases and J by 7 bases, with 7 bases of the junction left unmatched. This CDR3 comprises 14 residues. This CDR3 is CASSSDRGWAGYTF. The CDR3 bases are TGTGCCAGCAGCTCGGACAGGGGCTGGGCTGGCTACACCTTC.

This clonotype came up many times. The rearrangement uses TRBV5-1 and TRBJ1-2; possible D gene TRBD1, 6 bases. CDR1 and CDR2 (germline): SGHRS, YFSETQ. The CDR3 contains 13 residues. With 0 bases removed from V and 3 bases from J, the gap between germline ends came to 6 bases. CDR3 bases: TGCGCCAGCAGCTTGGGGACAGACTATGGCTACACCTTC. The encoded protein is CASSLGTDYGYTF.

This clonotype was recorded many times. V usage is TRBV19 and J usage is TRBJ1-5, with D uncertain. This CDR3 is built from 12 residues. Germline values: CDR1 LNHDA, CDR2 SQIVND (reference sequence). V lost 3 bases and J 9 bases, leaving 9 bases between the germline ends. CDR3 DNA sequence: TGTGCCAGTAGTATTGCTTTTCGGCCCCAGCATTTT. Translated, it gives CASSIAFRPQHF. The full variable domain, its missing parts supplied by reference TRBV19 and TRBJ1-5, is DGGITQSPKYLFRKEGQNVTLSCEQNLNHDAMYWYRQDPGQGLRLIYYSQIVNDFQKGDIAEGYSVSREKKESFPLTVTSAQKNPTAFYLCASSIAFRPQHFGDGTRLSIL.

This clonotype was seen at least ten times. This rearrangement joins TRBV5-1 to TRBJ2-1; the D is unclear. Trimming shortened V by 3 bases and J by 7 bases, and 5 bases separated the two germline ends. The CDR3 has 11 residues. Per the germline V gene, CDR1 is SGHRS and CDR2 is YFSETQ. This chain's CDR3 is CASSSDNEQFF. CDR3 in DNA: TGCGCCAGCAGCTCGGATAATGAGCAGTTCTTC.

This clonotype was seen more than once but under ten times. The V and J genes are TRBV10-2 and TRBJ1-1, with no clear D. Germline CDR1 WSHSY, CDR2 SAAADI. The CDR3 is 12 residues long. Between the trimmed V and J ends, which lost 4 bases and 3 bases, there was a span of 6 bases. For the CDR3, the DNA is TGCGCCAGCAGTGGGGGTGACACTGAAGCTTTCTTT. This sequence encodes CASSGGDTEAFF.